A selection of T cell receptor beta chains follows, all from one sample in a study of metastatic and nonmetastatic thyroid tumors. TCRdb reprocessed the PCR reads using MiXCR. The sample contains 17,000 or so clones, around 30% of which appear only once. The specimen was tumor tissue. Every receptor here comes from a female donor with papillary thyroid cancer or a benign thyroid nodule (not recorded which). Some clones in this sample may be carry-over from other donors' samples. Each CDR3 is given with its conserved first and last residue. The order of the fields is J gene, D gene, clone size, V gene, CDR3 DNA, CDR3 protein. D genes are given only for firm matches. Expanded clones are given a class, and other clones once, few, many or no size at all.

J gene: TRBJ2-1; D gene: TRBD2; clone size: many; V gene: TRBV11-1; CDR3 DNA: TGTGCCAGCAGTGGGAGCAGCGGGAGTTTGAACAATGAGCAGTTCTTC; CDR3 protein: CASSGSSGSLNNEQFF
J gene: TRBJ1-1; D gene: NA; clone size: NA; V gene: TRBV6-2/TRBV6-3; CDR3 DNA: TGTGCCAGCAGTTACGAACTAACAGGGTCAGAAGCTTTCTTT; CDR3 protein: CASSYELTGSEAFF
J gene: TRBJ2-3; D gene: TRBD2; clone size: NA; V gene: TRBV11-2; CDR3 DNA: TGTGCCAGCAGCTTTTCCACCCCGCTAGCGGGGAGACCAGATACGCAGTATTTT; CDR3 protein: CASSFSTPLAGRPDTQYF
J gene: TRBJ1-4; D gene: NA; clone size: few; V gene: TRBV6-5; CDR3 DNA: TGTGCCAGCAGGGACACCATTAATGAAAAACTGTTTTTT; CDR3 protein: CASRDTINEKLFF
J gene: TRBJ2-1; D gene: NA; clone size: NA; V gene: TRBV20-1; CDR3 DNA: TGCGGACCCGGGACACTTTCTAGGAATGAGCAGTTCTTC; CDR3 protein: CGPGTLSRNEQFF
J gene: TRBJ1-4; D gene: NA; clone size: NA; V gene: TRBV20-1; CDR3 DNA: TGCAGTGCTAGATCCGGACAGAGACACGCAACTAATGAAAAACTGTTTTTT; CDR3 protein: CSARSGQRHATNEKLFF
J gene: TRBJ2-5; D gene: TRBD2; clone size: NA; V gene: TRBV28; CDR3 DNA: TGTGCCAGCATTTTCGTTGCGGGAGAATCCGCGGGCCCTCAGGGTACCCAGTACTTC; CDR3 protein: CASIFVAGESAGPQGTQYF
J gene: TRBJ1-5; D gene: NA; clone size: once; V gene: TRBV5-8; CDR3 DNA: TGTGCCAGCAGCGGCGGTAGTATTGGGCGCGGTCAGCCCCAGCATTTT; CDR3 protein: CASSGGSIGRGQPQHF
J gene: TRBJ2-7; D gene: TRBD2; clone size: NA; V gene: TRBV27; CDR3 DNA: TGTGCCAGCAGTACCCCCGCGGGGGGCACATACGAGCAGTACTTC; CDR3 protein: CASSTPAGGTYEQYF
J gene: TRBJ2-3; D gene: TRBD2; clone size: NA; V gene: TRBV20-1; CDR3 DNA: TGCAGTGCGGCTGCGGGAGCAGATACGCAGTATTTT; CDR3 protein: CSAAAGADTQYF
J gene: TRBJ2-7; D gene: TRBD1; clone size: few; V gene: TRBV18; CDR3 DNA: TGTGCCAGCTCACTCACCAAGCTGGGACAGACGGTGTTTGACGAGCAGTACTTC; CDR3 protein: CASSLTKLGQTVFDEQYF
J gene: TRBJ2-7; D gene: NA; clone size: NA; V gene: TRBV7-2; CDR3 DNA: TGTGCCAGCAGCTTAGTGGGAGGATCCTACGAGCAGTACTTC; CDR3 protein: CASSLVGGSYEQYF
J gene: TRBJ2-1; D gene: TRBD1; clone size: NA; V gene: TRBV7-6; CDR3 DNA: TGTGCCAGCATCAACACCGTGACAGGGGGCAAAAATGAGCAGTTCTTC; CDR3 protein: CASINTVTGGKNEQFF
J gene: TRBJ1-1; D gene: NA; clone size: few; V gene: TRBV6-2/TRBV6-3; CDR3 DNA: TGTGCCAGCAGTTACGAGGTTGCAATTCTAGGCACTGAAGCTTTCTTT; CDR3 protein: CASSYEVAILGTEAFF
J gene: TRBJ2-1; D gene: TRBD2; clone size: many; V gene: TRBV19; CDR3 DNA: TGTGCCAGTAGTTCCCGGACCAGCGGGGCTTACAATGAGCAGTTCTTC; CDR3 protein: CASSSRTSGAYNEQFF
J gene: TRBJ1-2; D gene: TRBD1; clone size: few; V gene: TRBV18; CDR3 DNA: TGTGCCAGCTCGCCAGGGGGACCAGAGGGCTACACCTTC; CDR3 protein: CASSPGGPEGYTF
J gene: TRBJ1-2; D gene: TRBD1; clone size: NA; V gene: TRBV5-1; CDR3 DNA: TGCGCCAGCAGGGAGGGGACAGGGGTTAACTATGGCTACACCTTC; CDR3 protein: CASREGTGVNYGYTF
J gene: TRBJ2-7; D gene: NA; clone size: few; V gene: TRBV4-1; CDR3 DNA: TGCGCCAGCAGCCAAGAGAATAGGGTCTACTACGAGCAGTACTTC; CDR3 protein: CASSQENRVYYEQYF
J gene: TRBJ2-7; D gene: NA; clone size: many; V gene: TRBV10-3; CDR3 DNA: TGTGCCATAGGGGTCGGTTTGGCTTCCACCTACGAGCAGTACTTC; CDR3 protein: CAIGVGLASTYEQYF
J gene: TRBJ2-1; D gene: TRBD2; clone size: NA; V gene: TRBV3-1; CDR3 DNA: TGTGCCAGCAGCCAAGAGGGACTAGCGGGGGCGTTCTTC; CDR3 protein: CASSQEGLAGAFF
J gene: TRBJ2-7; D gene: NA; clone size: many; V gene: TRBV5-4; CDR3 DNA: TGTGCCAGCAGCCTGTGGGGGAGATACGAGCAGTACTTC; CDR3 protein: CASSLWGRYEQYF
J gene: TRBJ2-2; D gene: TRBD1; clone size: many; V gene: TRBV10-3; CDR3 DNA: TGTGCCATCAGCGGGGACAGGGTCGACACCGGGGAGCTGTTTTTT; CDR3 protein: CAISGDRVDTGELFF
J gene: TRBJ2-5; D gene: NA; clone size: many; V gene: TRBV27; CDR3 DNA: TGTGCCAGCAGTTTATCGGGGGGTCGCCAAGAGACCCAGTACTTC; CDR3 protein: CASSLSGGRQETQYF
J gene: TRBJ1-2; D gene: NA; clone size: medium-sized; V gene: TRBV19; CDR3 DNA: TGTGCCAGTAGACGGACAGACGACTATGGCTACACCTTC; CDR3 protein: CASRRTDDYGYTF
J gene: TRBJ2-5; D gene: NA; clone size: medium-sized; V gene: TRBV6-1; CDR3 DNA: TGTGCCAGCAACAGTGGGCAAGAGACCCAGTACTTC; CDR3 protein: CASNSGQETQYF
J gene: TRBJ2-1; D gene: NA; clone size: medium-sized; V gene: TRBV7-2; CDR3 DNA: TGTGCCAGCAGCTTAGGGGCTTGGGGGATCGATGAGCAGTTCTTC; CDR3 protein: CASSLGAWGIDEQFF
J gene: TRBJ2-2; D gene: NA; clone size: NA; V gene: TRBV9; CDR3 DNA: TGTGCCAGCAGCCCCGTCCGGGCCCCAGGCACCGGGGAGCTGTTTTTT; CDR3 protein: CASSPVRAPGTGELFF
J gene: TRBJ2-7; D gene: NA; clone size: many; V gene: TRBV4-1; CDR3 DNA: TGCGCCAGCAGCCCCCGGACAGATCCCTACGAGCAGTACTTC; CDR3 protein: CASSPRTDPYEQYF
J gene: TRBJ1-5; D gene: NA; clone size: few; V gene: TRBV30; CDR3 DNA: TGTGCCTGGAGTATGGCAGGAGCACAAAATCAGCCCCAGCATTTT; CDR3 protein: CAWSMAGAQNQPQHF
J gene: TRBJ1-2; D gene: TRBD1; clone size: many; V gene: TRBV20-1; CDR3 DNA: TGCAGTGCTAGAGATCGAGGCTGGACAGGGATTAACTATGGCTACACCTTC; CDR3 protein: CSARDRGWTGINYGYTF
J gene: TRBJ1-1; D gene: NA; clone size: few; V gene: TRBV6-2/TRBV6-3; CDR3 DNA: TGTGCCAGCAGTTACTCGGAGAATTCTTTAGGCACTGAAGCTTTCTTT; CDR3 protein: CASSYSENSLGTEAFF
J gene: TRBJ2-7; D gene: TRBD1; clone size: NA; V gene: TRBV7-2; CDR3 DNA: TGTGCCAGCAGCCCGTTAGACAGGGGGAACGAGCAGTACTTC; CDR3 protein: CASSPLDRGNEQYF
J gene: TRBJ2-1; D gene: TRBD1; clone size: few; V gene: TRBV6-1; CDR3 DNA: TGTGCCAGCAGTGAAGAGGCAGGGGGATACAATGAGCAGTTCTTC; CDR3 protein: CASSEEAGGYNEQFF
J gene: TRBJ2-2; D gene: NA; clone size: NA; V gene: TRBV6-1; CDR3 DNA: TGTGCCAGCAGGAACAAGGGAGCCGGGAAGAACACCGGGGAGCTGTTTTTT; CDR3 protein: CASRNKGAGKNTGELFF
J gene: TRBJ1-2; D gene: NA; clone size: few; V gene: TRBV6-1; CDR3 DNA: TGTGCCAGCAGTGAATTATCCGGGACGGTTAACTATGGCTACACCTTC; CDR3 protein: CASSELSGTVNYGYTF
J gene: TRBJ2-1; D gene: TRBD2; clone size: NA; V gene: TRBV6-2/TRBV6-3; CDR3 DNA: TGTGCCAGCAGTAGACTAGCGGGAGGATTCGAGCAGTTCTTC; CDR3 protein: CASSRLAGGFEQFF
J gene: TRBJ1-6; D gene: NA; clone size: few; V gene: TRBV6-5; CDR3 DNA: TGTGCCAGCAGTTACTCGGGGCTTCACAGCTCCTATAATTCACCCCTCCACTTT; CDR3 protein: CASSYSGLHSSYNSPLHF
J gene: TRBJ2-1; D gene: TRBD1; clone size: NA; V gene: TRBV11-2; CDR3 DNA: TGTGCCAGCAGCTACCTCGGACAGGGAGAAATACTAAATGAGCAGTTCTTC; CDR3 protein: CASSYLGQGEILNEQFF
J gene: TRBJ2-7; D gene: NA; clone size: many; V gene: TRBV20-1; CDR3 DNA: TGCAGTGCTATCACCAGGTCGGGGGCCTACGAGCAGTACTTC; CDR3 protein: CSAITRSGAYEQYF
J gene: TRBJ2-1; D gene: NA; clone size: NA; V gene: TRBV5-1; CDR3 DNA: TGCGCCAGCAGCTTGAACACGAACAATGAGCAGTTCTTC; CDR3 protein: CASSLNTNNEQFF
J gene: TRBJ2-7; D gene: NA; clone size: many; V gene: TRBV7-2; CDR3 DNA: TGTGCCAGCAGCTTAATAGCCAGCTCCTACGAGCAGTACTTC; CDR3 protein: CASSLIASSYEQYF
J gene: TRBJ1-6; D gene: NA; clone size: NA; V gene: TRBV3-1; CDR3 DNA: TGTGCCAACAGCCTGGACAATTCACCCCTCCACTTT; CDR3 protein: CANSLDNSPLHF
J gene: TRBJ1-2; D gene: NA; clone size: NA; V gene: TRBV11-1; CDR3 DNA: TGTGCCAGCAGCTTCTCTAATGGGGCTGACGGCTACACCTTC; CDR3 protein: CASSFSNGADGYTF
J gene: TRBJ2-5; D gene: NA; clone size: many; V gene: TRBV2; CDR3 DNA: TGTGCCAGCAAGCCAGACCAAGAGACCCAGTACTTC; CDR3 protein: CASKPDQETQYF
J gene: TRBJ1-2; D gene: TRBD1; clone size: NA; V gene: TRBV7-3; CDR3 DNA: TGTGCCAGCAGCATTCGGGACAGCTCCAACTATGGCTACACCTTC; CDR3 protein: CASSIRDSSNYGYTF
J gene: TRBJ2-2; D gene: NA; clone size: NA; V gene: TRBV11-2; CDR3 DNA: TGTGCCAGCAGCTTAACACGCAGCGCCGGGGAGCTGTTTTTT; CDR3 protein: CASSLTRSAGELFF
J gene: TRBJ1-6; D gene: NA; clone size: NA; V gene: TRBV4-3; CDR3 DNA: TGCGCCAGCAGCCAAGTGCCAGGGGAAAAATCACCCCTCCACTTT; CDR3 protein: CASSQVPGEKSPLHF
J gene: TRBJ2-1; D gene: NA; clone size: many; V gene: TRBV5-6; CDR3 DNA: TGTGCCAGCAGCCCAGCGGGGCAGGGGAAGCAGTTCTTC; CDR3 protein: CASSPAGQGKQFF
J gene: TRBJ2-7; D gene: NA; clone size: NA; V gene: TRBV28; CDR3 DNA: TGTGCCAGCAGACCAGGACGGGATTACGAGCAGTACTTC; CDR3 protein: CASRPGRDYEQYF
J gene: TRBJ1-2; D gene: TRBD1; clone size: NA; V gene: TRBV29-1; CDR3 DNA: TGCAGCGTTATTCGGGACAGCACTGATGGCTACACCTTC; CDR3 protein: CSVIRDSTDGYTF
J gene: TRBJ2-7; D gene: NA; clone size: NA; V gene: TRBV5-5; CDR3 DNA: TGTGCCAGCAGTTTGGAGGCAGTCGAGGGGGGAGAGCAGTACTTC; CDR3 protein: CASSLEAVEGGEQYF
J gene: TRBJ2-3; D gene: TRBD2; clone size: many; V gene: TRBV11-2; CDR3 DNA: TGTGCCAGCAGTTCCGGGACTAGCGGCCTTCCGGGAGATACGCAGTATTTT; CDR3 protein: CASSSGTSGLPGDTQYF
J gene: TRBJ1-6; D gene: NA; clone size: few; V gene: TRBV19; CDR3 DNA: TGTGCCAGCCGCCTCAGGACGGGGACTAATTCACCCCTCCACTTT; CDR3 protein: CASRLRTGTNSPLHF